This T cell receptor (beta chain) is from a study of CD8 T cells in ankylosing spondylitis. This CDR3 has 14 residues. V lost 6 bases and J lost 0, with 12 bases in between. CDR1 and CDR2 (germline): MNHNS, SASEGT. Points from the study as a whole: As reported, disease-linked clones showed significant enrichment in matched ankylosing spondylitis synovial fluid.

This clonotype was counted many times. What it binds is not known. Libraries for TCR beta were made by quantitative 5'-RACE with molecular barcodes. MiXCR was run by TCRdb on the 5' RACE reads, yielding one entry per CDR3 protein. The table has under 150,000 distinct CDR3 sequences, around 9.7% seen once; the top ten hold 2.5% to 4%. The sequencing input was blood, either unsorted or a sorted T cell fraction (not recorded which). The chain joins TRBV6-1 to TRBJ2-7; D call uncertain. The sequence was obtained from a male donor with ankylosing spondylitis or in good health (not recorded which). CDR3 DNA sequence: TGTGCCAGCAGGAGGACCCTGAGCTCCTACGAGCAGTACTTC. It is translated as CASRRTLSSYEQYF.